A single sample is the source of the 29 T cell receptor beta chains below, sequenced in a study of T cell responses to AZD1222 COVID-19 vaccine. The repertoire was sequenced with immunoSEQ multiplex PCR; TCRdb's copy has only in-frame clones and lacks some. The data hold over 100,000 clones, with more than 85% observed a single time. The starting material was peripheral blood, obtained on day 0 of AZD1222 vaccination. These receptors all come from an adult in good health.

This clone appeared once. This chain joins TRBV11-1 and TRBJ1-5; D call uncertain. Germline V gene sequence: CDR1 SGHAT, CDR2 FQDESV (reference sequence). The V gene lost 1 base and the J gene lost 0 bases, with 1 base spanning the gap. The CDR3 covers 13 residues. The CDR3: CASSLDSNQPQHF. In DNA, the CDR3 is TGTGCCAGCAGCTTAGATAGCAATCAGCCCCAGCATTTT.

The V call is TRBV18, the J call TRBJ2-3, with a weak D call TRBD1 (5 bases). V lost 0 bases to trimming and J lost 0 bases, with 10 bases between them. Germline values: CDR1 KGHSH, CDR2 LQKENI. CDR3 length: 16 residues. CDR3 bases: TGTGCCAGCTCACCACCGCGGACACTCAGCACAGATACGCAGTATTTT. Translation gives CASSPPRTLSTDTQYF.

The chain employs TRBV11-1 and TRBJ1-5; no clear D. The CDR3 is 15 amino acids. CDR1 is SGHAT, CDR2 FQDESV, per germline (reference sequence). V was pared by 1 base and J by 3 bases, with 10 bases between. The CDR3 sequence: CASSLGREPNQPQHF. The CDR3 nucleotides read TGTGCCAGCAGCTTAGGTAGGGAGCCCAATCAGCCCCAGCATTTT.

This clone was recorded only once. The gene calls are TRBV4-3 and TRBJ2-5; tentatively, D is TRBD2 (5 bases). The germline CDR1 and CDR2 sequences are LGHNA and YSLEER. V lost 1 base and J 7 bases, leaving 10 bases between the germline ends. The CDR3 is 13 amino acids. In DNA, the CDR3 is TGCGCCAGCAGCCAAGCGGACTCGGGGACCCAGTACTTC. Its translation is CASSQADSGTQYF.

The rearrangement links TRBV6-5 to TRBJ1-1, with D maybe TRBD1 (6 bases). The CDR3 extends over 14 amino acids. Trimming left V 8 bases short and J 1 base short, with 14 bases between. The germline CDR1 and CDR2 sequences are MNHEY and SVGAGI. The CDR3 loop is CASVQGPQNTEAFF. CDR3 DNA sequence: TGTGCCAGCGTGCAGGGGCCCCAGAACACTGAAGCTTTCTTT.

This clone has just one count. The chain links TRBV6-5 to TRBJ2-2; D ambiguous. Germline loops: CDR1 MNHEY, CDR2 SVGAGI. The V and J ends lost 10 bases and 3 bases respectively, with 9 bases between them. The CDR3 runs 12 residues. CDR3 bases: TGTGCCACAAACACAGACACCGGGGAGCTGTTTTTT. Protein: CATNTDTGELFF.

The rearrangement joins TRBV21-1 to TRBJ2-7; TRBD1, the D gene given by the table, was not confirmed from the DNA. TRBV21-1 represents a pseudogene. The CDR3 is made up of 15 amino acids. This chain's CDR3 is CASSDPGQGHHEQYF. The CDR3 DNA is TGTGCCAGCAGCGACCCGGGACAGGGGCACCACGAGCAGTACTTC.

The V and J genes are TRBV9 and TRBJ1-4, with D maybe TRBD1 (5 bases). CDR1 is SGDLS and CDR2 is YYNGEE in the germline V gene. V was clipped by 2 bases and J by 8 bases, with 19 bases between them. The CDR3 contains 16 residues. The CDR3 nucleotides read TGTGCCAGCAGCGTTCGGGCCGTGGGGGTTAACGAAAAACTGTTTTTT. This encodes CASSVRAVGVNEKLFF.

This chain links TRBV29-1 with TRBJ1-1, with D tentatively TRBD1 (6 bases). The V and J ends lost 7 bases and 1 base respectively, with 19 bases between them. The CDR3 totals 15 residues. Germline-derived CDR1 and CDR2 are SQVTM and ANQGSEA. The CDR3 coding sequence is TGCAGCGCCTCGTGGGGGGCCGTGGGGAACACTGAAGCTTTCTTT. Translated: CSASWGAVGNTEAFF.

The chain carries TRBV6-5 and TRBJ1-2; D remains unclear. The length of the CDR3 is 16 residues. V was shortened by 0 bases and J by 4 bases, with 15 bases between the two germline ends. The germline gives CDR1 MNHEY, CDR2 SVGAGI. CDR3 residues: CASSYSSEPRFYGYTF. As DNA, the CDR3 is TGTGCCAGCAGTTACTCGAGCGAACCCCGCTTCTATGGCTACACCTTC.

The chain employs TRBV5-4 and TRBJ2-1; 11 bases are a match to TRBD2. From germline, CDR1 is SGHNT and CDR2 YYREEE (reference sequence). The V segment lost 0 bases and the J segment 3 bases; nucleotides outside the gene matches: 2. The CDR3 totals 16 residues. The CDR3: CASSLVLAGGYNEQFF. The CDR3 region has the DNA TGTGCCAGCAGCTTGGTTCTAGCGGGGGGCTACAATGAGCAGTTCTTC. The variable domain in full, completed from reference TRBV5-4 and TRBJ2-1, reads ETGVTQSPTHLIKTRGQQVTLRCSSQSGHNTVSWYQQALGQGPQFIFQYYREEENGRGNFPPRFSGLQFPNYSSELNVNALELDDSALYLCASSLVLAGGYNEQFFGPGTRLTVL.

This clone has a count of ten or more. The chain is built from TRBV10-1 and TRBJ2-3, with TRBD1 identical over 7 bases. Germline-derived CDR1 and CDR2 are WNHNN and SYGVQD (reference sequence). This CDR3 contains 16 residues. With 0 bases clipped from V and 2 bases from J, the junction kept 5 bases outside the gene matches. The DNA of the CDR3 is TGCGCCAGCAGTGAGTCGACAGGGCCATCCACAGATACGCAGTATTTT. It is translated as CASSESTGPSTDTQYF.

The chain combines TRBV28 with TRBJ2-1; the match to TRBD2 covers 15 bases. CDR1 MDHEN and CDR2 SYDVKM come from the germline V gene. V gave up 5 bases and J gave up 7 bases; unmatched junction bases: 9. The CDR3 is 17 residues long. CDR3 amino acids: CASSVGLAGGKGNEQFF. The CDR3 DNA follows: TGTGCCAGCAGTGTGGGACTAGCGGGAGGAAAGGGGAATGAGCAGTTCTTC. Filled out from reference TRBV28 and TRBJ2-1, the complete variable domain reads DVKVTQSSRYLVKRTGEKVFLECVQDMDHENMFWYRQDPGLGLRLIYFSYDVKMKEKGDIPEGYSVSREKKERFSLILESASTNQTSMYLCASSVGLAGGKGNEQFFGPGTRLTVL.

This chain joins TRBV29-1 and TRBJ2-1; D perhaps matches TRBD2 (6 bases). The CDR3 has 12 residues. The germline V gene encodes CDR1 SQVTM and CDR2 ANQGSEA. Trimming pared 3 bases from V and 10 bases from J, leaving 13 bases between. The CDR3: CSVDLHGGEQFF. In nucleotides, the CDR3 is TGCAGCGTTGATCTACACGGAGGGGAGCAGTTCTTC.

This sequence joins TRBV2 and TRBJ1-2, with TRBD1 matching 7 bases. Looked up from germline, CDR1 is SNHLY and CDR2 is FYNNEI. V lost 5 bases to trimming and J lost 8 bases; unmatched junction nucleotides: 17. This CDR3 is built from 16 residues. The CDR3 nucleotides are TGTGCCAGCAGTCCGTCGGCGAGCAGGGGGGGTGTAGGCTACACCTTC. Translating it yields CASSPSASRGGVGYTF.

This chain links TRBV3-1 (or the pseudogene TRBV3-2) with TRBJ2-2; D not resolved. Trimming stripped 1 base from V and 4 bases from J, with 4 bases between. From germline, CDR1 is LGHDT and CDR2 YNNKEL (reference sequence). The CDR3 has 13 amino acids. CDR3 DNA sequence: TGTGCCAGCAGCCAAGGGGGCACCGGGGAGCTGTTTTTT. Encoded protein: CASSQGGTGELFF.

This chain uses TRBV29-1 with TRBJ2-7; TRBD1 matches at 7 bases. Trimming took 6 bases from V and 5 from J; bases not matched to a gene: 16. The CDR3 runs to 15 residues. The germline gives CDR1 SQVTM, CDR2 ANQGSEA. CDR3 in DNA: TGCAGCGTCTACAGCAACAGGGGACCGAGCGACGAGCAGTACTTC. It specifies CSVYSNRGPSDEQYF.

This sequence joins TRBV6-5 and TRBJ2-3; D is ambiguous. V was pared by 4 bases and J by 7 bases, with 12 bases between. In germline, CDR1 is MNHEY, CDR2 SVGAGI. CDR3 size: 13 residues. Here the CDR3 reads CASSSIDRNTQYF. DNA for the CDR3: TGTGCCAGCAGTTCCATAGACCGTAATACGCAGTATTTT.

The chain joins TRBV2 to TRBJ1-3; D call uncertain. V shed 2 bases and J shed 0 bases, with 11 bases lying between them. The CDR3 has 16 amino acids. Germline lookup yields CDR1 SNHLY and CDR2 FYNNEI. CDR3 sequence: CASSERAESSGNTIYF. CDR3 DNA: TGTGCCAGCAGTGAAAGGGCAGAGAGCTCTGGAAACACCATATATTTT. The entire variable domain, with the rest obtained from reference TRBV2 and TRBJ1-3, is as follows: EPEVTQTPSHQVTQMGQEVILRCVPISNHLYFYWYRQILGQKVEFLVSFYNNEISEKSEIFDDQFSVERPDGSNFTLKIRSTKLEDSAMYFCASSERAESSGNTIYFGEGSWLTVV.

As to this clone: The sample carries other DNA sequences with the same CDR3. This chain joins TRBV6-2 or TRBV6-3 and TRBJ2-6; no reliable D call. The CDR3 extends over 13 amino acids. Germline CDR1 and CDR2: MNHEY and SVGEGT. V was pared by 0 bases and J by 3 bases, with 0 bases between. CDR3 sequence: CASSYSGANVLTF. CDR3 DNA: TGTGCCAGCAGTTACTCTGGGGCCAACGTCCTGACTTTC.

The rearrangement links TRBV7-8 to TRBJ1-2; weak D call: TRBD1 (5 bases). CDR1 is SGHVS, CDR2 FQNEAQ, per germline. V was cut by 5 bases and J by 5 bases, with 15 bases left in between. The CDR3 length is 14 residues. CDR3 region: CASSPGTQEYGYTF. The DNA of the CDR3 is TGTGCCAGCAGCCCCGGGACGCAGGAGTATGGCTACACCTTC.

This clone showed up just a few times. The chain has TRBV6-5 and TRBJ2-7, with a tentative D call TRBD1 (6 bases). Between the trimmed V and J ends, which lost 6 bases and 5 bases, there was a span of 8 bases. The CDR3 sequence is 11 residues long. Germline V CDR1 and CDR2: MNHEY, SVGAGI. DNA of the CDR3: TGTGCCAGCAGACAGGGAGACGAGCAGTACTTC. Its protein product is CASRQGDEQYF.

For the CDR3, the DNA is TGTGCCAGCAGTTTTGCCCGGGACAGTGGAAACACCATATATTTT. It is translated as CASSFARDSGNTIYF. This sequence joins TRBV6-6 and TRBJ1-3; 7 positions match TRBD1. With V trimmed by 4 bases and J by 3 bases, 6 bases remained unmatched. CDR1 and CDR2 (germline): MNHNY, SVGAGI (reference sequence). There are 15 residues in the CDR3.

The rearrangement joins TRBV19 to TRBJ1-2; 10 bases are a match to TRBD1. In germline, CDR1 is LNHDA, CDR2 SQIVND (reference sequence). There are 15 residues in the CDR3. V gave up 6 bases and J gave up 6 bases; unmatched junction bases: 10. The CDR3 protein is CASSDGGQGDNGYTF. CDR3 DNA sequence: TGTGCCAGTAGCGACGGAGGACAGGGGGATAATGGCTACACCTTC. The full variable domain, completed using reference TRBV19 and TRBJ1-2, is DGGITQSPKYLFRKEGQNVTLSCEQNLNHDAMYWYRQDPGQGLRLIYYSQIVNDFQKGDIAEGYSVSREKKESFPLTVTSAQKNPTAFYLCASSDGGQGDNGYTFGSGTRLTVV.

This clone was detected only a few times. The chain carries TRBV5-1 and TRBJ1-2, with TRBD1 matching 8 bases. CDR1 and CDR2 from the germline V gene are SGHRS and YFSETQ. After removal of 4 bases from V and 6 bases from J, the junction contained 2 bases not matched to a gene. The CDR3 totals 12 residues. CDR3 sequence: CASSIQGDGYTF. The CDR3 coding sequence is TGCGCCAGCAGCATACAGGGGGATGGCTACACCTTC.

The chain carries TRBV9 and TRBJ2-1; TRBD2 aligns across 12 bases. Losses at the gene ends were 4 bases for V and 4 bases for J; bases not matched to a gene: 18. The CDR3 has 20 amino acids. CDR1 and CDR2 from the germline V gene are SGDLS and YYNGEE. This chain's CDR3 is CASSTRLAGAGGISYNEQFF. The CDR3 region has the DNA TGTGCCAGCAGCACCAGACTAGCGGGGGCCGGGGGCATAAGTTACAATGAGCAGTTCTTC.

The chain links TRBV20-1 to TRBJ1-1, with D possibly matching TRBD1 (6 bases). This CDR3 has 11 amino acids. Germline V gene lookup returns CDR1 DFQATT and CDR2 SNEGSKA (reference sequence). Trimming cost V 5 bases and J 7 bases, with 11 bases left between them. In DNA, the CDR3 is TGCAGTGCTCGCCCGGACAGTGAAGCTTTCTTT. Its translation: CSARPDSEAFF.

The V and J genes are TRBV6-5 and TRBJ2-1; D unresolved. This CDR3 spans 11 amino acids. The germline CDR1 and CDR2 sequences are MNHEY and SVGAGI. V lost 0 bases and J lost 12, with 6 bases in between. The CDR3 spells CASSYSLGQFF. CDR3 in DNA: TGTGCCAGCAGTTACTCGCTCGGGCAGTTCTTC.

The chain recombines TRBV12-3 or TRBV12-4 with TRBJ1-1, with D unclear. The CDR3 consists of 13 residues. Trimming removed 5 bases from V and 3 bases from J, with 10 bases in between. The chain's CDR3 is CASSRASYTEAFF. For the CDR3, the DNA is TGTGCCAGCAGTCGGGCCAGCTACACTGAAGCTTTCTTT.